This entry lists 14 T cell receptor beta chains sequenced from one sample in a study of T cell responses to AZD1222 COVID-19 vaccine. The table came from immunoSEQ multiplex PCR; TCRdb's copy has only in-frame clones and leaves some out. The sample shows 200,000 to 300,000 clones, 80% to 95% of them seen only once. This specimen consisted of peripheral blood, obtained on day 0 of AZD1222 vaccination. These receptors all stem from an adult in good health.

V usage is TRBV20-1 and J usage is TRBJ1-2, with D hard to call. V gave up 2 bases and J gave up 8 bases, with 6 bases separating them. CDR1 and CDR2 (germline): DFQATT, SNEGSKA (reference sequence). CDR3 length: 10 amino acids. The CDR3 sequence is CSARSLGYTF. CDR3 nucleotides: TGCAGTGCTAGATCGTTGGGCTACACCTTC.

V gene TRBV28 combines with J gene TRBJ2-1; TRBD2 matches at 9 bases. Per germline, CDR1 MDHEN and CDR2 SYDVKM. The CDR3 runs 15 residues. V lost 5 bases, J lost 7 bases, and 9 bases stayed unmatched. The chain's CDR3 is CASSPSAGGANEQFF. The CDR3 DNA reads TGTGCCAGCAGTCCTTCAGCGGGAGGTGCGAATGAGCAGTTCTTC.

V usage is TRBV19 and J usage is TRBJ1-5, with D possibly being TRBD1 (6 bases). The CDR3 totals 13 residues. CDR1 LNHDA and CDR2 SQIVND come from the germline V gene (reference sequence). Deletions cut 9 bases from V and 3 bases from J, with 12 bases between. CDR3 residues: CASKGHLNQPQHF. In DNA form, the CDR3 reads TGTGCCAGCAAGGGACATCTCAATCAGCCCCAGCATTTT.

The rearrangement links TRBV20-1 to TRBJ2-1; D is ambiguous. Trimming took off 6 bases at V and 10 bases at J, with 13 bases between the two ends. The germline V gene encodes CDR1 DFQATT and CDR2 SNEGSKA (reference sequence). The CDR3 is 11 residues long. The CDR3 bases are TGCAGTGCCGGACCCCGTGGGGAGCAGTTCTTC. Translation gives CSAGPRGEQFF.

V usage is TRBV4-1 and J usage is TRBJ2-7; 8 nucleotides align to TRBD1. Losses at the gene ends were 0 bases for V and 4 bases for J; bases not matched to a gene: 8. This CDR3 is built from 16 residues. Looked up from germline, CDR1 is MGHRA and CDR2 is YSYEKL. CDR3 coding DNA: TGCGCCAGCAGCCAAGATTGGCCAGGGGGCGGGTACGAGCAGTACTTC. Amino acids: CASSQDWPGGGYEQYF.

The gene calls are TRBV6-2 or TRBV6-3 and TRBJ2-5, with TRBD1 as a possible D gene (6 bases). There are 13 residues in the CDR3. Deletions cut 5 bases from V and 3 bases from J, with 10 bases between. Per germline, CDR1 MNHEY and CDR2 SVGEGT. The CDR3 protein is CASSNHREETQYF. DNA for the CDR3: TGTGCCAGCAGTAACCACAGGGAAGAGACCCAGTACTTC.

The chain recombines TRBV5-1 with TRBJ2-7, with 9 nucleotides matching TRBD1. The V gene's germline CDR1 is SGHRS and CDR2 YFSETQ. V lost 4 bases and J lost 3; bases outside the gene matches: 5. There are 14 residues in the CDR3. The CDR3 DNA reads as TGCGCCAGCAGCCTCGGGACAGGGAACTACGAGCAGTACTTC. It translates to CASSLGTGNYEQYF.

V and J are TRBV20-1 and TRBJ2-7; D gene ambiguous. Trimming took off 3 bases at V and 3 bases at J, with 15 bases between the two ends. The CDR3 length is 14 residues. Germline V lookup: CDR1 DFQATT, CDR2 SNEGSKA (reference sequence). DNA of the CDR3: TGCAGTGCTAGTTCCTTACCAATAATCTACGAGCAGTACTTC. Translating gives CSASSLPIIYEQYF.

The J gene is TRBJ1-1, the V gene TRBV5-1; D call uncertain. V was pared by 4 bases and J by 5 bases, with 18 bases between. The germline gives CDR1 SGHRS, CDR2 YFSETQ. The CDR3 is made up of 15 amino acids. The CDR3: CASSPAADFGTEAFF. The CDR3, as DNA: TGCGCCAGCAGCCCCGCGGCGGATTTTGGGACTGAAGCTTTCTTT.

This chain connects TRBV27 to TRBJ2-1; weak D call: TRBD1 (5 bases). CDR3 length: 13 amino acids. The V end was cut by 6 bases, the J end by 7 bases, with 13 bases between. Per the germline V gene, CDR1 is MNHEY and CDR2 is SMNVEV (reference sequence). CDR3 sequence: CASRRSRVNEQFF. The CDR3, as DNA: TGTGCCAGCAGACGGAGCAGGGTTAATGAGCAGTTCTTC.

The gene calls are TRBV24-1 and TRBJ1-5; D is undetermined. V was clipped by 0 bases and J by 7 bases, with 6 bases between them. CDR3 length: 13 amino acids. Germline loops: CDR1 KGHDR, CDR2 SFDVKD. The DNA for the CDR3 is TGTGCCACCAGTGATTTGGATGGCCAGCCCCAGCATTTT. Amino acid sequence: CATSDLDGQPQHF.

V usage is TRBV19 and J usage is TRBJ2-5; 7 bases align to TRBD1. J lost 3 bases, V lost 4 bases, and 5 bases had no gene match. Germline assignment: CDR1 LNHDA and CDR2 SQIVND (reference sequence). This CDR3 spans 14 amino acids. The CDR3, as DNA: TGTGCCAGTAGTACCGTTGGGACAGAAGAGACCCAGTACTTC. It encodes CASSTVGTEETQYF. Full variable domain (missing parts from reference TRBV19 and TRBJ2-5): DGGITQSPKYLFRKEGQNVTLSCEQNLNHDAMYWYRQDPGQGLRLIYYSQIVNDFQKGDIAEGYSVSREKKESFPLTVTSAQKNPTAFYLCASSTVGTEETQYFGPGTRLLVL.

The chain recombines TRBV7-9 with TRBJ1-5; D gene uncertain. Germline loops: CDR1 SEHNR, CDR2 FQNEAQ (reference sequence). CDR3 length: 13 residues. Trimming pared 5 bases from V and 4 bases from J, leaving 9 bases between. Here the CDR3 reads CASSTGPNQPQHF. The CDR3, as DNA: TGTGCCAGCAGCACGGGCCCTAATCAGCCCCAGCATTTT. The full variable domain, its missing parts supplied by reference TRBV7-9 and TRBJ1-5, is DTGVSQNPRHKITKRGQNVTFRCDPISEHNRLYWYRQTLGQGPEFLTYFQNEAQLEKSRLLSDRFSAERPKGSFSTLEIQRTEQGDSAMYLCASSTGPNQPQHFGDGTRLSIL.

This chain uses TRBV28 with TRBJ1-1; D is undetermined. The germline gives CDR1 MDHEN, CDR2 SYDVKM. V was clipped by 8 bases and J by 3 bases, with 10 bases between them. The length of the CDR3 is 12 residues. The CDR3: CASLRIDTEAFF. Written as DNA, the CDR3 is TGTGCCAGCCTCAGGATCGACACTGAAGCTTTCTTT.